Each of the 31 T cell receptor beta chains below was sequenced from the same sample in a study of T cell clonality in common variable immunodeficiency. Sequenced by immunoSEQ multiplex PCR; TCRdb stores in-frame clones only, minus some. The sample yields tens of thousands of clones, without any singletons. Sequencing was carried out using peripheral blood mononuclear cells. The origin of the receptors is a person aged 18-70 years in good health.

The CDR3 here is CASAGPGSSPLHF. The part of the CDR3 DNA that was read is TGTGCCAGCGCAGGGCCAGGATCCTCACCC. The J gene is TRBJ1-6, the V gene TRBV11-3; TRBD1 is a possible D gene (5 bases). The CDR3 goes on 3 residues after the read ends, and that part is filled in from the germline J gene. V gave up 8 bases and J gave up 10 bases, with 15 bases separating them. This CDR3 has 13 residues. Germline CDR1 is SGHNT and CDR2 is YENEEA.

This clone was picked up many times. The read ends 3 residues before the CDR3 terminus; that terminus is restored from the germline J gene. The V and J genes are TRBV6-4 and TRBJ2-3; 11 nucleotides align to TRBD1. Germline CDR1 is MRHNA and CDR2 is SNTAGT. CDR3 size: 15 residues. J was trimmed by 4 bases and V by 4 bases; bases with no gene match: 4. Partial CDR3 DNA: TGTGCCAGCAGTGCCGGACAGGGGGCAGCAGATACG. Residues: CASSAGQGAADT. The entire CDR3 protein is CASSAGQGAADTQYF.

Ten or more counts support this clone. The read ends 3 residues early relative to the CDR3; the germline J gene fills the gap. The chain is built from TRBV10-1 and TRBJ2-5; possibly TRBD1 for D (5 bases). Germline-derived CDR1 and CDR2 are WNHNN and SYGVQD (reference sequence). CDR3 length: 16 amino acids. The V and J ends lost 2 bases and 1 base respectively, with 14 bases between them. The covered CDR3 bases are TGCGCCAGCAGTGAGCCTCCCCTCGACAGCCAAGAGACC. This gives the protein CASSEPPLDSQET. In full, the CDR3 reads CASSEPPLDSQETQYF.

This clone was observed at least ten times. The CDR3 goes on 3 residues after the read ends, and that part is filled in from the germline J gene. The V and J genes are TRBV6-2 or TRBV6-3 and TRBJ2-5; D call uncertain. The CDR3 has 11 residues. The V end lost 7 bases, the J end lost 5 bases, and 8 bases lay between the germline ends. Germline assignment: CDR1 MNHEY and CDR2 SVGEGT. The CDR3 loop reads CASTFRETQYF. The sequenced CDR3 bases are TGTGCCAGCACATTCCGGGAGACC.

This clone was recorded many times. Coverage ceases 3 residues before the CDR3 finishes, and the germline J gene fills in the end. The chain uses TRBV29-1 and TRBJ2-1, with 8 nucleotides matching TRBD1. With V trimmed by 6 bases and J by 9 bases, 13 bases remained unmatched. The CDR3 length is 14 residues. Germline assignment: CDR1 SQVTM and CDR2 ANQGSEA. CDR3 sequence reads: CSVVIQGASGEQFF. CDR3 DNA, as far as it was read: TGCAGCGTCGTTATTCAGGGGGCTTCGGGTGAG.

There are many counts of this clone. The sequenced fragment ends 3 residues before the CDR3 boundary, so the rest is inferred from the germline J gene. The genes are TRBV19 and TRBJ2-7, with 8 bases fitting TRBD2. Trimming removed 3 bases from V and 5 bases from J; junction bases left unmatched: 6. The CDR3 sequence is 14 residues long. CDR1 is LNHDA and CDR2 is SQIVND in the germline V gene (reference sequence). The DNA read from the CDR3 is TGTGCCAGTAGTATCTCGAGCGGGAGCGACGAG. Protein: CASSISSGSDE. The entire CDR3 sequence reads CASSISSGSDEQYF.

This clone was seen repeatedly, ten times or more. Read sequence stops 3 residues before the CDR3 end, and the germline J gene provides the missing end. V gene TRBV2 combines with J gene TRBJ1-1; 10 bases align to TRBD1. Germline V gene sequence: CDR1 SNHLY, CDR2 FYNNEI. The CDR3 spans 16 residues. V gave up 2 bases and J gave up 0 bases; unmatched junction bases: 3. The CDR3 bases that were read are TGTGCCAGCAGTGAACAGACAGGGGGCATGAACACTGAA. This codes for CASSEQTGGMNTE. The whole CDR3 protein is CASSEQTGGMNTEAFF. The full variable domain, with the rest looked up from reference TRBV2 and TRBJ1-1, is EPEVTQTPSHQVTQMGQEVILRCVPISNHLYFYWYRQILGQKVEFLVSFYNNEISEKSEIFDDQFSVERPDGSNFTLKIRSTKLEDSAMYFCASSEQTGGMNTEAFFGQGTRLTVV.

Ten or more counts support this clone. The read finishes 3 residues shy of the CDR3 end, and the germline J gene is used to complete it. The chain combines TRBV2 with TRBJ2-7, with TRBD2 matching 10 bases. V trimming: 3 bases; J trimming: 2 bases; junction bases outside the gene matches: 4. Germline V gene data show CDR1 as SNHLY and CDR2 as FYNNEI. CDR3 length equals 15 residues. The CDR3 bases that were read are TGTGCCAGCAGTGACATGCTAGCGGGAGCCTACGAG. It is translated as CASSDMLAGAYE. The CDR3, in full, reads CASSDMLAGAYEQYF.

This clone was seen repeatedly, ten times or more. Read data end 3 residues before the CDR3 end; the end is taken from the germline J gene. This chain links TRBV27 with TRBJ2-7; 11 bases align to TRBD2. Germline V lookup: CDR1 MNHEY, CDR2 SMNVEV (reference sequence). The V gene end was trimmed by 2 bases and the J gene end by 2 bases; junction bases not matched to a gene: 11. CDR3 length: 18 residues. The covered CDR3 bases are TGTGCCAGCAGTTTACGCACCCCGACTAGCGGGGCCACCTACGAG. Its translation: CASSLRTPTSGATYE. The whole CDR3 sequence is CASSLRTPTSGATYEQYF.

This clone has a count of ten or more. Coverage ceases 3 residues before the CDR3 finishes, and the germline J gene fills in the end. The V gene is TRBV19, the J gene TRBJ2-5, with 8 nucleotides matching TRBD1. V was pared by 4 bases and J by 4 bases, with 8 bases of the junction left unmatched. The CDR3 is made up of 15 amino acids. Germline V gives CDR1 LNHDA, CDR2 SQIVND (reference sequence). The DNA read from the CDR3 is TGTGCCAGTAGTAGGTCAGGGGGCGCGGGAGAGACC. Translation gives CASSRSGGAGET. Given in full, the CDR3 is CASSRSGGAGETQYF.

Many counts were recorded for this clone. Read sequence stops 3 residues before the CDR3 end, and the germline J gene provides the missing end. J is TRBJ1-1 and V is TRBV30; tentatively, D is TRBD1 (6 bases). V gave up 3 bases and J gave up 1 base, with 9 bases separating them. This CDR3 has 13 amino acids. Germline CDR1 GTSNPN, CDR2 SVGIG (reference sequence). The CDR3 sequence is CAWSGTPNTEAFF. Partial CDR3 DNA: TGTGCCTGGAGCGGGACACCGAACACTGAA. Full variable domain (outside the CDR3, taken from reference TRBV30 and TRBJ1-1): SQTIHQWPATLVQPVGSPLSLECTVEGTSNPNLYWYRQAAGRGLQLLFYSVGIGQISSEVPQNLSASRPQDRQFILSSKKLLLSDSGFYLCAWSGTPNTEAFFGQGTRLTVV.

The DNA read from the CDR3 is TGTGCCAGCAGCCAATCGAGATGGAGCGGGGGGCAGTGGGATCAGCCC. It encodes CASSQSRWSGGQWDQP. The entire CDR3 is CASSQSRWSGGQWDQPQHF. The rearrangement links TRBV16 to TRBJ1-5; possible D gene TRBD1, 6 bases. Read data end 3 residues before the CDR3 end; the end is taken from the germline J gene. The CDR3 contains 19 residues. Germline CDR1 and CDR2: KGHSY and FQNENV. V was pared by 0 bases and J by 5 bases, with 23 bases between.

This clone was detected ten times or more. The CDR3 extends 3 residues past the end of the read, so its final part is completed from the germline J gene. V and J are TRBV5-1 and TRBJ2-5; TRBD2 agrees at 8 bases. Germline V gives CDR1 SGHRS, CDR2 YFSETQ. CDR3 size: 15 residues. V trimming: 1 base; J trimming: 2 bases; junction bases outside the gene matches: 4. CDR3 in amino acids: CASSLTSGLQETQYF. The covered CDR3 bases are TGCGCCAGCAGCTTGACTAGCGGCCTACAAGAGACC. The variable domain in full, with the rest retrieved from reference TRBV5-1 and TRBJ2-5, is KAGVTQTPRYLIKTRGQQVTLSCSPISGHRSVSWYQQTPGQGLQFLFEYFSETQRNKGNFPGRFSGRQFSNSRSEMNVSTLELGDSALYLCASSLTSGLQETQYFGPGTRLLVL.

This clone was seen many times. The CDR3 protein is CASSLFKYYEQYF. The CDR3 DNA, read in part, is TGTGCCAGCAGCTTGTTTAAATACTACGAG. The J gene is TRBJ2-7, the V gene TRBV7-2, with no clear D. The read terminates 3 residues before the CDR3 end, so the remaining end is supplied by the germline J gene. The CDR3 covers 13 residues. V lost 3 bases, J lost 3 bases, and 9 bases lay in between. Germline CDR1 reads SGHTA; CDR2 reads FQGNSA.

CDR3 sequence reads: CSARTGLYEQYF. The CDR3 DNA, read in part, is TGCAGTGCTAGAACCGGACTATACGAG. V is TRBV20-1 and J is TRBJ2-7, with a weak D call TRBD2 (6 bases). From the germline J gene comes the end of the CDR3, since the read stops 3 residues before it. This CDR3 spans 12 amino acids. V was clipped by 2 bases and J by 4 bases, with 9 bases between them. In germline, CDR1 is DFQATT, CDR2 SNEGSKA (reference sequence).

This clone was detected many times. The read ends 3 residues early relative to the CDR3; the germline J gene fills the gap. The chain is built from TRBV10-3 and TRBJ2-2; no clear D gene. The CDR3 spans 16 residues. Trimming pared 0 bases from V and 4 bases from J, leaving 12 bases between. The V gene's germline CDR1 is ENHRY and CDR2 SYGVKD. The covered CDR3 bases are TGTGCCATCAGTGAGTCGGTGAGCGCCTTCACCGGGGAG. Translating gives CAISESVSAFTGE. The entire CDR3 sequence reads CAISESVSAFTGELFF.

This clone was counted many times. The read halts 3 residues ahead of the CDR3 end, with the missing end drawn from the germline J gene. The V gene is TRBV2, the J gene TRBJ2-1; unclear D gene. V lost 2 bases and J 5 bases, leaving 10 bases between the germline ends. Germline CDR1 SNHLY, CDR2 FYNNEI. CDR3 length: 14 amino acids. The CDR3 sequence: CASSEPVLNNEQFF. The CDR3 bases that were read are TGTGCCAGCAGTGAACCGGTACTAAACAATGAG.

This clone was recorded a few times. The observed sequence ends 3 residues before the CDR3 terminus, with the missing tail filled in from the germline J gene. This sequence joins TRBV7-9 and TRBJ2-7; the D gene is possibly TRBD1 (5 bases). The CDR3 has 14 amino acids. V was trimmed by 1 base and J by 4 bases, leaving 11 bases between them. Germline V lookup: CDR1 SEHNR, CDR2 FQNEAQ (reference sequence). The covered CDR3 bases are TGTGCCAGCAGCTTAGAGTCCGGACAATACGAG. It specifies CASSLESGQYE. The whole CDR3 sequence is CASSLESGQYEQYF.

In this sample, this clone turned up many times. The missing CDR3 end, 3 residues past where the read stops, is filled in from the germline J gene. The chain carries TRBV4-2 and TRBJ2-1; 7 bases fit TRBD2. Trimming removed 4 bases from V and 5 bases from J; junction bases left unmatched: 14. Germline assignment: CDR1 LGHNA and CDR2 YNFKEQ. The CDR3 covers 17 residues. The CDR3 reads CASSPSSGNPLDNEQFF. CDR3 DNA (partial): TGTGCCAGCAGCCCCTCTAGCGGCAACCCCTTAGACAATGAG.

This clone was detected many times. The read ends 3 residues shy of where the CDR3 ends; the end is completed using the germline J gene. This chain connects TRBV2 to TRBJ2-7; a weak D match, TRBD2 (5 bases). The ends were cut back, 5 bases at V and 2 bases at J, with 13 bases in the middle. Germline V gene data show CDR1 as SNHLY and CDR2 as FYNNEI. The CDR3 loop spans 14 amino acids. The sequenced CDR3 bases are TGTGCCAGCAGTAGCGGCGTTACCCCCTACGAG. It translates to CASSSGVTPYE. The full CDR3 sequence reads CASSSGVTPYEQYF.

This clone showed up many times. The observed sequence ends 3 residues before the CDR3 terminus, with the missing tail filled in from the germline J gene. The chain recombines TRBV29-1 with TRBJ2-2, with 7 bases aligning to TRBD2. V shed 3 bases and J 0 bases; nucleotides not matched to a gene: 4. Germline-derived CDR1 and CDR2 are SQVTM and ANQGSEA. CDR3 size: 15 residues. CDR3 DNA, as far as it was read: TGCAGCGTTGATGTTGCGGGGGCGAACACCGGGGAG. Its translation is CSVDVAGANTGE. Given in full, the CDR3 is CSVDVAGANTGELFF.

This clone was observed at least ten times. The CDR3 sequence: CASSLGLAGSYNEQFF. The sequenced part of the CDR3 DNA is TGTGCCAGTTCCCTCGGACTAGCGGGATCTTACAATGAG. The rearrangement links TRBV19 to TRBJ2-1, with 12 bases lining up with TRBD2. The DNA ends 3 residues before the CDR3 does, and the rest of the CDR3 is filled in from the germline J gene. Germline trimming cut 8 bases from V and 4 bases from J; bases unmatched to any gene: 9. The germline CDR1 and CDR2 sequences are LNHDA and SQIVND (reference sequence). CDR3 length: 16 residues.

This clone was recorded many times. The covered CDR3 bases are TGCAGTGTTAGCAGCGGGAGGGCCCCCCACGAG. It codes for CSVSSGRAPHE. The whole CDR3 reads CSVSSGRAPHEQYF. The chain links TRBV20-1 to TRBJ2-7; 10 bases map to TRBD2. The read ends 3 residues early relative to the CDR3; the germline J gene fills the gap. The J segment lost 5 bases and the V segment lost 7 bases, leaving 11 bases of the junction unmatched. Germline V gene data show CDR1 as DFQATT and CDR2 as SNEGSKA (reference sequence). The CDR3 is 14 residues long.

This clone has a count of ten or more. The CDR3 is cut off 3 residues early in the read; its end comes from the germline J gene. V is TRBV5-1 and J is TRBJ2-1; 14 nucleotides align to TRBD2. Germline V gene sequence: CDR1 SGHRS, CDR2 YFSETQ. The junction had 9 bases not matched to a gene; V was cut back by 4 bases and J by 9 bases. This CDR3 is built from 16 residues. CDR3 bases read: TGCGCCAGCAGCACGGGACTAGCGGGAGCCTACGGTGAG. As protein: CASSTGLAGAYGE. The complete CDR3 sequence is CASSTGLAGAYGEQFF.

This clone came up many times. The read stops 3 residues short of the end of the CDR3; the missing end is completed from the germline J gene. V gene TRBV11-2 combines with J gene TRBJ1-1, with 7 bases matching TRBD1. Germline V gene data show CDR1 as SGHAT and CDR2 as FQNNGV. The V and J ends lost 6 bases and 3 bases, in that order; junction bases with no gene match: 7. The CDR3 extends over 14 amino acids. The CDR3 is CASRMAGGYTEAFF. Partial CDR3 DNA: TGTGCCAGCAGAATGGCAGGGGGGTACACTGAA. Complete variable domain (other parts from reference TRBV11-2 and TRBJ1-1): EAGVAQSPRYKIIEKRQSVAFWCNPISGHATLYWYQQILGQGPKLLIQFQNNGVVDDSQLPKDRFSAERLKGVDSTLKIQPAKLEDSAVYLCASRMAGGYTEAFFGQGTRLTVV.

This clone showed up just a few times. The CDR3 end lies 3 residues beyond the end of the read and is filled in from the germline J gene. This chain uses TRBV20-1 with TRBJ1-2; TRBD1 is a possible D gene (5 bases). Deletions cut 3 bases from V and 6 bases from J, with 11 bases between. CDR1 DFQATT and CDR2 SNEGSKA come from the germline V gene (reference sequence). The CDR3 has 12 residues. The CDR3: CSARRGLDGYTF. Partial CDR3 DNA: TGCAGTGCTAGGAGGGGCTTGGATGGC.

At least ten counts were recorded for this clone. The read terminates 3 residues ahead of where the CDR3 ends, so the germline J gene completes it. The gene calls are TRBV2 and TRBJ2-7, with D perhaps matching TRBD1 (5 bases). This CDR3 has 13 residues. Per the germline V gene, CDR1 is SNHLY and CDR2 is FYNNEI. V shed 3 bases and J shed 5 bases, with 11 bases lying between them. CDR3 DNA, as far as it was read: TGTGCCAGCAGTGAGGGTGGGGCACACGAG. Its protein product is CASSEGGAHE. In full, the CDR3 is CASSEGGAHEQYF.

This clone appeared many times. The read ends 3 residues early relative to the CDR3; the germline J gene fills the gap. This chain connects TRBV19 to TRBJ2-3; 7 bases align to TRBD1. The CDR3 is 14 residues long. CDR1 is LNHDA and CDR2 is SQIVND in the germline V gene (reference sequence). The trim removed 5 bases at V and 0 bases at J, leaving 2 bases unmatched. The DNA read from the CDR3 is TGTGCCAGTAGTTGGGACAGAAGCACAGATACG. This codes for CASSWDRSTDT. The CDR3 in its entirety is CASSWDRSTDTQYF.

This clone was recorded at least ten times. The observed sequence ends 3 residues before the CDR3 terminus, with the missing tail filled in from the germline J gene. This chain connects TRBV19 to TRBJ2-5; 9 bases align to TRBD1. The germline gives CDR1 LNHDA, CDR2 SQIVND (reference sequence). This CDR3 spans 15 amino acids. The V segment lost 6 bases and the J segment 5 bases; nucleotides outside the gene matches: 10. The CDR3 loop reads CASSRGQGGGETQYF. The sequenced CDR3 bases are TGTGCCAGTAGCAGGGGACAGGGCGGAGGTGAGACC.

This clone was detected many times. The CDR3 is cut off 3 residues early in the read; its end comes from the germline J gene. The chain links TRBV20-1 to TRBJ2-1; 9 positions match TRBD2. V lost 6 bases and J lost 6; bases outside the gene matches: 15. Per germline, CDR1 DFQATT and CDR2 SNEGSKA (reference sequence). This CDR3 contains 16 residues. The chain's CDR3 is CSAYWDSGSFGNEQFF. The part of the CDR3 DNA that was read is TGCAGTGCCTACTGGGATAGCGGGAGTTTTGGCAATGAG.

This clone was found many times. The CDR3 extends 3 residues past the end of the read, so its final part is completed from the germline J gene. V gene TRBV7-8 combines with J gene TRBJ1-1; D remains unclear. Trimming removed 7 bases from V and 1 base from J, with 10 bases in between. The CDR3 runs to 13 residues. Germline lookup yields CDR1 SGHVS and CDR2 FQNEAQ. CDR3 sequence: CASTLSGNTEAFF. The CDR3 bases that were read are TGTGCCAGCACCCTGTCGGGGAACACTGAA.